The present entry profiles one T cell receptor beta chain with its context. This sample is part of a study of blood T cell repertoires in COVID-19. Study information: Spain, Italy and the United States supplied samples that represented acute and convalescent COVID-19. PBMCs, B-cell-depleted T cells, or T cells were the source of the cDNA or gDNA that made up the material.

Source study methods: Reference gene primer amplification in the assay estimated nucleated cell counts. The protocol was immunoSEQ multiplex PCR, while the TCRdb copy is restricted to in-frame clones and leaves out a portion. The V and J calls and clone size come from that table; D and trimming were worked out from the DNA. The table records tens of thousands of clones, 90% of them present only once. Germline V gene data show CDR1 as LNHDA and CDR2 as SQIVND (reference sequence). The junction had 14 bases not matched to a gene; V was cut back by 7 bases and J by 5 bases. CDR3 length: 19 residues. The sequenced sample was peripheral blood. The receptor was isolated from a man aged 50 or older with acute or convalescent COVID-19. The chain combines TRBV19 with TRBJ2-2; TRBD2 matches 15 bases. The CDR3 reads CASTQGLAGGYGGTGELFF. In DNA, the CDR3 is TGTGCCAGTACCCAGGGACTAGCGGGAGGATACGGAGGGACCGGGGAGCTGTTTTTT.